The 4 T cell receptor beta chains presented below share a single source sample, sequenced in a study of blood T cells in healthy people across ages. Combining a sample-barcoded 5' primer with a J-beta primer mix, a second PCR ran for roughly 7 to 11 cycles. Each CDR3 protein gets one entry after TCRdb re-called the 5' RACE reads with MiXCR. The table records 650,000 to 800,000 distinct CDR3 sequences, roughly 44% of them present only once. Sequenced material: blood. Receptor source: a man aged 55-75 years in good health.

This clonotype was seen more than once but under ten times. This sequence joins TRBV4-3 and TRBJ1-2; 11 bases map to TRBD1. Germline V gene data show CDR1 as LGHNA and CDR2 as YSLEER. The CDR3 runs to 15 residues. V gave up 3 bases and J gave up 6 bases; unmatched junction bases: 6. Here the CDR3 DNA reads TGCGCCAGCAGCCAGGACCCGGACAGGGGGCATGGCTACACCTTC. Translating it yields CASSQDPDRGHGYTF.

The rearrangement links TRBV5-1 to TRBJ2-3, with D perhaps matching TRBD1 (6 bases). Trimming removed 4 bases from V and 2 bases from J, with 20 bases in between. The germline CDR1 and CDR2 sequences are SGHRS and YFSETQ. CDR3 length equals 17 residues. The CDR3 spells CASSPTPGQILTDTQYF. In nucleotides, the CDR3 is TGCGCCAGCAGCCCTACGCCGGGACAAATACTCACAGATACGCAGTATTTT.

This clonotype was counted between two and nine times. The V call is TRBV27, the J call TRBJ2-1; 8 bases agree with TRBD2. Unmatched junction bases numbered 12, after V lost 7 bases and J lost 4 bases. The CDR3 totals 16 residues. The V gene's germline CDR1 is MNHEY and CDR2 SMNVEV (reference sequence). CDR3 in amino acids: CASTVTGGGWYNEQFF. DNA of the CDR3: TGTGCCAGCACCGTAACCGGGGGGGGATGGTACAATGAGCAGTTCTTC.

Concerning this clonotype itself: One end of the junction does not line up with germline, which may come from a read error. The chain joins TRBV13 to TRBJ2-3; possibly TRBD1 for D (5 bases). The CDR3 is 15 residues long. CDR1 and CDR2 (germline): PRHDT, FYEKMQ (reference sequence). CDR3 sequence reads: CASSKGTGSTDTRYF. CDR3 bases: TGTGCCAGCAGCAAAGGCACAGGTAGCACAGATACGCGGTATTTT.